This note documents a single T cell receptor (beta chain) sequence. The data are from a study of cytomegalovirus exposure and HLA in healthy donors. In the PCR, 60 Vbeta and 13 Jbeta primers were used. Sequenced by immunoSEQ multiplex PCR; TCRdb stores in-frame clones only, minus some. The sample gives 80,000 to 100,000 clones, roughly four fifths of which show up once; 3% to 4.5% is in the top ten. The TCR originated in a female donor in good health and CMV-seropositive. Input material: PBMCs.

In nucleotides, the CDR3 is TGTGCCAGCAGCTTAGGGTCAGGGGATCAAGAGACCCAGTACTTC. Protein sequence: CASSLGSGDQETQYF. The genes are TRBV7-3 and TRBJ2-5; D perhaps matches TRBD1 (6 bases). Germline-derived CDR1 and CDR2 are SGHTA and FQGTGA. Trimming pared 2 bases from V and 2 bases from J, leaving 12 bases between. This CDR3 comprises 15 residues.